This T cell receptor (beta chain) is from a study of cytomegalovirus exposure and HLA in healthy donors. Researchers ran the PCR with 60 Vbeta and 13 Jbeta primers. Original methodology: Approximately 80 million unique TCR beta chains, roughly 11 million of them shared, were counted by a later analysis. Clones were read by immunoSEQ multiplex PCR, and TCRdb kept only the in-frame ones, dropping some. The V and J calls and the clone size are those of that table, but D and trimming were determined from the DNA. Found here are 99,000 or so clones, roughly 15% of them singletons; the top ten hold more than 0.8%. Study-wide findings and caveats: Follow-up analysis seemed to connect common viral pathogens with several of the most significant clusters identified. In a later analysis, a missense DCLRE1C variant was linked to TCR beta V- and J-gene trimming.

Germline V lookup: CDR1 SGHAT, CDR2 FQNNGV. This CDR3 has 13 residues. V shed 4 bases and J shed 5 bases, with 11 bases lying between them. A few counts support this clone. Its antigen is still unknown. The sequenced sample was PBMCs. V usage is TRBV11-2 and J usage is TRBJ1-1; perhaps TRBD1 as D (5 bases). This sequence was found in a female donor in good health and CMV-seronegative. The CDR3 sequence is CASSSREGTEAFF. The DNA of the CDR3 is TGTGCCAGCAGCTCTAGGGAGGGGACTGAAGCTTTCTTT.